These 24 T cell receptor beta chains originate from one sample sequenced in a study of blood T cells in healthy people across ages. PCR was performed a second time for roughly 7 to 12 cycles using a sample-barcoded 5' primer and a J-beta primer mix. MiXCR, applied by TCRdb to the 5' RACE reads, yields one record per CDR3 protein. The table includes under 2 million distinct CDR3 sequences, almost 35% detected once. The source material was blood. The receptors stem from a woman aged 25 to 45 in good health.

The chain is built from TRBV5-1 and TRBJ1-2; D is unresolved. The CDR3 spans 14 residues. Germline V gene lookup returns CDR1 SGHRS and CDR2 YFSETQ. Between the trimmed V and J ends, which lost 2 bases and 6 bases, there was a span of 14 bases. CDR3 sequence: CASSFGGSKDGYTF. CDR3 coding DNA: TGCGCCAGCAGCTTTGGCGGGAGTAAGGATGGCTACACCTTC. Using reference TRBV5-1 and TRBJ1-2 for the parts outside the CDR3, the full variable domain is KAGVTQTPRYLIKTRGQQVTLSCSPISGHRSVSWYQQTPGQGLQFLFEYFSETQRNKGNFPGRFSGRQFSNSRSEMNVSTLELGDSALYLCASSFGGSKDGYTFGSGTRLTVV.

This clonotype has a count of ten or more. V usage is TRBV20-1 and J usage is TRBJ2-3; 7 bases agree with TRBD2. The CDR3 loop spans 18 amino acids. Per the germline V gene, CDR1 is DFQATT and CDR2 is SNEGSKA (reference sequence). J was trimmed by 0 bases and V by 5 bases; bases with no gene match: 17. For the CDR3, the DNA is TGCAGTGCTGGGCTCGGGGCGGGGGTCGCCCTTAGCACAGATACGCAGTATTTT. It encodes CSAGLGAGVALSTDTQYF.

V and J are TRBV12-3 or TRBV12-4 and TRBJ2-7; D may be TRBD2 (5 bases). The CDR3 is made up of 14 amino acids. The V end was cut by 6 bases, the J end by 3 bases, with 15 bases between. CDR3 coding DNA: TGTGCCAGCAGCCCAGCGGCACTCGGCTACGAGCAGTACTTC. Translated: CASSPAALGYEQYF.

V gene TRBV14 combines with J gene TRBJ1-2; D remains unclear. CDR3 length: 17 amino acids. Germline loops: CDR1 SGHDN, CDR2 FVKESK. V was pared by 3 bases and J by 3 bases, with 20 bases between. CDR3 sequence: CASSQSPGHARDYGYTF. The CDR3 nucleotides are TGTGCCAGCAGCCAGAGTCCTGGGCACGCCCGGGACTATGGCTACACCTTC.

The chain recombines TRBV6-5 with TRBJ1-5; TRBD1 aligns across 9 bases. The trim removed 6 bases at V and 7 bases at J, leaving 7 bases unmatched. In germline, CDR1 is MNHEY, CDR2 SVGAGI. This CDR3 has 14 amino acids. The CDR3 reads CASSRQGDRQPQHF. The CDR3 region has the DNA TGTGCCAGCAGCCGACAGGGGGATAGGCAGCCCCAGCATTTT.

This chain links TRBV5-1 with TRBJ2-1; 7 bases line up with TRBD2. The CDR3 loop spans 16 amino acids. Germline CDR1 SGHRS, CDR2 YFSETQ. J was trimmed by 5 bases and V by 1 base; bases with no gene match: 9. CDR3 coding DNA: TGCGCCAGCAGCTTGAGAGCGGGGCCGAACCACAATGAGCAGTTCTTC. Translating it yields CASSLRAGPNHNEQFF.

This clonotype was seen ten or more times. The rearrangement joins TRBV21-1 to TRBJ2-7; TRBD1 is taken as the D call from the table, unchecked against the DNA. TRBV21-1 is flagged as a pseudogene. This CDR3 spans 13 amino acids. CDR3 residues: CASSLTGAGEQYF. The CDR3 DNA reads TGTGCCAGCAGCTTAACAGGGGCCGGCGAGCAGTACTTC.

This clonotype was detected only a few times. The chain recombines TRBV13 with TRBJ2-1; D may be TRBD2 (6 bases). With 2 bases removed from V and 11 bases from J, the gap between germline ends came to 16 bases. This CDR3 is built from 14 residues. Germline CDR1 PRHDT, CDR2 FYEKMQ (reference sequence). DNA of the CDR3: TGTGCCAGCAGCTTATGGGGACTCGGCGTCAAGCAGTTCTTC. Encoded protein: CASSLWGLGVKQFF.

The gene calls are TRBV5-6 and TRBJ2-7, with 9 bases fitting TRBD1. From germline, CDR1 is SGHDT and CDR2 YYEEEE. CDR3 length: 15 residues. J was trimmed by 3 bases and V by 4 bases; bases with no gene match: 8. In DNA form, the CDR3 reads TGTGCCAGCAGCGAGGACAGGGGAGCGAGCTACGAGCAGTACTTC. Translating it yields CASSEDRGASYEQYF.

The V call is TRBV3-1, the J call TRBJ1-5; perhaps TRBD1 as D (6 bases). Germline CDR1 and CDR2: LGHDT and YNNKEL (reference sequence). The CDR3 spans 16 residues. The germline V and J ends were trimmed by 1 base and 2 bases, with 12 bases remaining between them. CDR3 nucleotides: TGTGCCAGCAGCCAAGGCCCGGGACATGGCAATCAGCCCCAGCATTTT. Its translation: CASSQGPGHGNQPQHF.

The chain employs TRBV28 and TRBJ2-4; D is ambiguous. The germline gives CDR1 MDHEN, CDR2 SYDVKM. V lost 1 base to trimming and J lost 0 bases, with 10 bases between them. This CDR3 is built from 16 residues. Written as DNA, the CDR3 is TGTGCCAGCAGTTTATTGTCCGGCAGAGCCAAAAACATTCAGTACTTC. This encodes CASSLLSGRAKNIQYF.

As to this clonotype: The junction departs from germline at one end; a sequencing error may be responsible. The chain combines TRBV2 with TRBJ2-3; 7 nucleotides align to TRBD1. The CDR3 is 14 residues long. Germline lookup yields CDR1 SNHLY and CDR2 FYNNEI. The CDR3 sequence is CAGSGQAITDTQYF. CDR3 bases: TGTGCCGGCAGCGGACAGGCCATCACAGATACGCAGTATTTT.

The table lists this clonotype with a few counts. The chain couples TRBV30 to TRBJ1-5, with D hard to call. With 2 bases removed from V and 3 bases from J, the gap between germline ends came to 8 bases. This CDR3 has 13 residues. CDR1 is GTSNPN and CDR2 is SVGIG in the germline V gene (reference sequence). The CDR3 loop reads CAWSIGHNQPQHF. Written as DNA, the CDR3 is TGTGCCTGGAGTATAGGGCACAATCAGCCCCAGCATTTT.

V is TRBV20-1 and J is TRBJ1-2; TRBD1 matches at 7 bases. Losses at the gene ends were 2 bases for V and 2 bases for J; bases not matched to a gene: 5. The V gene's germline CDR1 is DFQATT and CDR2 SNEGSKA (reference sequence). This CDR3 comprises 14 residues. The chain's CDR3 is CSARIRGANYGYTF. CDR3 bases: TGCAGTGCTAGAATCAGGGGGGCGAACTATGGCTACACCTTC.

The V call is TRBV7-2, the J call TRBJ1-2; D is unclear. Germline assignment: CDR1 SGHTA and CDR2 FQGNSA. V was clipped by 5 bases and J by 3 bases, with 16 bases between them. The CDR3 totals 15 residues. CDR3 in DNA: TGTGCCAGCAGCATACCCCGGGGAGGGCACTATGGCTACACCTTC. It encodes CASSIPRGGHYGYTF.

Comments on this clonotype: Since the CDR3 does not end with the conserved phenylalanine or tryptophan, this likely comes from a read error. The V call is TRBV9, the J call TRBJ2-1, with D possibly being TRBD1 (6 bases). CDR1 and CDR2 (germline): SGDLS, YYNGEE. This CDR3 is 15 amino acids long. V was clipped by 3 bases and J by 5 bases, with 15 bases between them. This CDR3 reads CASSGIQGNNNEQFC. The CDR3 DNA sequence: TGTGCCAGCAGCGGTATCCAGGGGAACAACAATGAGCAGTTCTGC.

This clonotype was picked up one time. The chain links TRBV27 to TRBJ2-7; D remains unclear. This CDR3 spans 15 amino acids. Trimming removed 5 bases at V and 1 base at J, with 15 bases between. Germline CDR1 is MNHEY and CDR2 is SMNVEV (reference sequence). The CDR3 DNA reads as TGTGCCAGCAGTATAAGACGCCTGTCATCCTACGAGCAGTACTTC. Translation: CASSIRRLSSYEQYF.

This chain connects TRBV19 to TRBJ2-5; possible D gene TRBD1, 6 bases. The J call may be incorrect, as the DNA end agrees better with TRBJ2-7. Germline loops: CDR1 LNHDA, CDR2 SQIVND (reference sequence). This CDR3 is built from 15 residues. The CDR3, as DNA: TGTGCCACCGCCCTGGGGCAGGGGATATTCGACGAGCAGTACTTC. Translated: CATALGQGIFDEQYF.

A few counts support this clonotype. The rearrangement uses TRBV20-1 and TRBJ2-5; 9 nucleotides align to TRBD1. Per germline, CDR1 DFQATT and CDR2 SNEGSKA (reference sequence). The junction had 8 bases not matched to a gene; V was cut back by 5 bases and J by 1 base. The length of the CDR3 is 15 residues. CDR3 residues: CSAYGTGRVQETQYF. The CDR3 DNA is TGCAGTGCTTACGGGACAGGGAGGGTCCAAGAGACCCAGTACTTC.

The chain joins TRBV7-2 to TRBJ2-5, with TRBD2 identical over 11 bases. Germline CDR1 and CDR2: SGHTA and FQGNSA. The CDR3 has 15 residues. The J segment lost 5 bases and the V segment lost 4 bases, leaving 6 bases of the junction unmatched. CDR3 residues: CASSSRLAGRETQYF. CDR3 nucleotide sequence: TGTGCCAGCAGCTCCCGACTAGCGGGGAGGGAGACCCAGTACTTC.

This clonotype was seen a few times. The chain carries TRBV7-9 and TRBJ1-5, with 10 bases matching TRBD1. The CDR3 consists of 16 residues. Germline assignment: CDR1 SEHNR and CDR2 FQNEAQ (reference sequence). V shed 6 bases and J 6 bases; nucleotides not matched to a gene: 11. DNA for the CDR3: TGTGCCAGCAGTCATGGGGCCGGGACAGGGGTTCAGCCCCAGCATTTT. This codes for CASSHGAGTGVQPQHF.

This rearrangement joins TRBV5-1 to TRBJ2-5; D is uncertain. Trimming stripped 3 bases from V and 5 bases from J, with 11 bases between. The CDR3 extends over 13 amino acids. The germline V gene has CDR1 SGHRS and CDR2 YFSETQ. CDR3 protein: CASSYAPKETQYF. The CDR3, as DNA: TGCGCCAGCAGCTATGCTCCAAAGGAGACCCAGTACTTC.

This clonotype was observed a single time. This rearrangement joins TRBV19 to TRBJ2-6, with D possibly being TRBD2 (6 bases). Germline V gene sequence: CDR1 LNHDA, CDR2 SQIVND (reference sequence). Trimming took off 3 bases at V and 3 bases at J, with 12 bases between the two ends. CDR3 length: 16 amino acids. The CDR3 sequence is CASSMGQAGGANVLTF. CDR3 DNA sequence: TGTGCCAGTAGTATGGGCCAAGCGGGTGGGGCCAACGTCCTGACTTTC.

This rearrangement joins TRBV2 to TRBJ2-7, with a tentative D call TRBD1 (6 bases). CDR1 and CDR2 (germline): SNHLY, FYNNEI. The V gene lost 9 bases and the J gene lost 3 bases, with 15 bases spanning the gap. The CDR3 is 13 residues long. CDR3 nucleotides: TGTGCCAGTGTGATACAGGGCCTCTACGAGCAGTACTTC. It codes for CASVIQGLYEQYF.